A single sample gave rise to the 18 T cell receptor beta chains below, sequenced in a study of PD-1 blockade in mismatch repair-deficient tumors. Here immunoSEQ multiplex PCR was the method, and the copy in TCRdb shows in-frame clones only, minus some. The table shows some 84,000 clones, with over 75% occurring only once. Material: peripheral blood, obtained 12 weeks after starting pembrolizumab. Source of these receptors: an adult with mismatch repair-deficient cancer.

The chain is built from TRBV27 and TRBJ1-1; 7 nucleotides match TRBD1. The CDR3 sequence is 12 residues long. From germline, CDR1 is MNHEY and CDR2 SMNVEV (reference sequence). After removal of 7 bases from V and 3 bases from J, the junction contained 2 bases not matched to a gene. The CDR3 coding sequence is TGTGCCAGCAAGCAGGGGGACACTGAAGCTTTCTTT. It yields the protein CASKQGDTEAFF.

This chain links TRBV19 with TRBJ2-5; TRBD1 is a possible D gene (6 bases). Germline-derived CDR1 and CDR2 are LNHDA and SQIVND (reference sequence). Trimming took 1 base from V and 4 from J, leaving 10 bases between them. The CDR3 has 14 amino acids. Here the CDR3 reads CASSIVQGGETQYF. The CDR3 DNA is TGTGCCAGTAGTATAGTACAGGGCGGAGAGACCCAGTACTTC.

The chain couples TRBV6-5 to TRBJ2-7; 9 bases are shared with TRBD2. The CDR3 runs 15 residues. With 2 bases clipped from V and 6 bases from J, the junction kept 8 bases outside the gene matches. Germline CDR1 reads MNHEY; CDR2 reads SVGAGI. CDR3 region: CASSYRPGGRVEQYF. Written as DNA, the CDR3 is TGTGCCAGCAGTTACCGACCTGGCGGGAGGGTCGAGCAGTACTTC.

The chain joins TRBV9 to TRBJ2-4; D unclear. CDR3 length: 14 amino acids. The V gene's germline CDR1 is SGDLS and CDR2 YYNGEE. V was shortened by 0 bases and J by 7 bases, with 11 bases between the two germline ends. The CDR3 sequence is CASSVGYLGNIQYF. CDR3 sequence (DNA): TGTGCCAGCAGCGTAGGCTATCTCGGGAACATTCAGTACTTC. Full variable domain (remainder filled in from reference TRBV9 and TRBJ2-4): DSGVTQTPKHLITATGQRVTLRCSPRSGDLSVYWYQQSLDQGLQFLIQYYNGEERAKGNILERFSAQQFPDLHSELNLSSLELGDSALYFCASSVGYLGNIQYFGAGTRLSVL.

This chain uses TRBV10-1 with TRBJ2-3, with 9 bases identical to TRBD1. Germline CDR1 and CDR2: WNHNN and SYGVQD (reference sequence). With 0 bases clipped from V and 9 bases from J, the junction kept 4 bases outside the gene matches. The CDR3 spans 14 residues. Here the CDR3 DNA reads TGCGCCAGCAGTGAGTCAGGGACAGGGAGGACGCAGTATTTT. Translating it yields CASSESGTGRTQYF.

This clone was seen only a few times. The DNA of the CDR3 is TGTGCCAGCAGTCCCCTGCGGATGAACACTGAAGCTTTCTTT. This encodes CASSPLRMNTEAFF. The chain has TRBV27 and TRBJ1-1; D remains ambiguous. V shed 5 bases and J shed 0 bases, with 10 bases lying between them. CDR1 and CDR2 from the germline V gene are MNHEY and SMNVEV (reference sequence). This CDR3 is built from 14 residues.

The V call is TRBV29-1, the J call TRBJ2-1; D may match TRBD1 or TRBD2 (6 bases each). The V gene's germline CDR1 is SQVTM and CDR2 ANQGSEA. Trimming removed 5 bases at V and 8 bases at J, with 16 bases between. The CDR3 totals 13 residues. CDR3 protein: CSVHRGAGDEQFF. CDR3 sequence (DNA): TGCAGCGTTCATAGGGGGGCAGGCGATGAGCAGTTCTTC.

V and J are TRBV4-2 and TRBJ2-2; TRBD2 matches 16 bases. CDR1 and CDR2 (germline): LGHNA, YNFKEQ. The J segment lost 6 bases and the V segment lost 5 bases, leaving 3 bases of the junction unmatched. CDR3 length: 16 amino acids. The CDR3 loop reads CASSTGTSGRAGELFF. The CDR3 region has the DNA TGTGCCAGCAGCACCGGGACTAGCGGGAGGGCCGGGGAGCTGTTTTTT.

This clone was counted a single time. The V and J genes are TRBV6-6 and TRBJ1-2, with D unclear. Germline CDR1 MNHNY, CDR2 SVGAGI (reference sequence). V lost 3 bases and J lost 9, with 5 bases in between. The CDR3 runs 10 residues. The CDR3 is CASSYNSYTF. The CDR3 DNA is TGTGCCAGCAGTTATAACAGCTACACCTTC.

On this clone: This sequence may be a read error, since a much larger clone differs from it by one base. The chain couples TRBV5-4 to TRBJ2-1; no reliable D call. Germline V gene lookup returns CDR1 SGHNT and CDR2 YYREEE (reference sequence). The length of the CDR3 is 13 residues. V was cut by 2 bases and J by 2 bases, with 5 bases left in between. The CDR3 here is CASSLSAYNEQFF. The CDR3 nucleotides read TGTGCCAGCAGCTTATCGGCCTACAATGAGCAGTTCTTC.

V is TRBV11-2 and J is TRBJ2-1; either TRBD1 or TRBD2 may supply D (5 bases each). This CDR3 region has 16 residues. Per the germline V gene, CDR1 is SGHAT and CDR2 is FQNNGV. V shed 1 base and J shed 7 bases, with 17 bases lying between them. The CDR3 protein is CASSLGGNQIGNEQFF. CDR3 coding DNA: TGTGCCAGCAGCTTAGGGGGGAACCAGATCGGGAATGAGCAGTTCTTC.

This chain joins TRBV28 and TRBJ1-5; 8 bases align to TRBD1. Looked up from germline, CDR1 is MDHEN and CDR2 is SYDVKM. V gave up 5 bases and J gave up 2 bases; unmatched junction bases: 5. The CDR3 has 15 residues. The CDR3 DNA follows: TGTGCCAGCAGTGTCAGGGGGCGAGGCAATCAGCCCCAGCATTTT. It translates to CASSVRGRGNQPQHF.

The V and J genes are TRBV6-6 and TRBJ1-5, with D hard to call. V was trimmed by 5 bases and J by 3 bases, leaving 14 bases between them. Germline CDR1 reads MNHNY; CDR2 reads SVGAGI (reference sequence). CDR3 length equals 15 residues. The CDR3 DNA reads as TGTGCCAGCAGTAACTTCGGACGGACCAATCAGCCCCAGCATTTT. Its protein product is CASSNFGRTNQPQHF.

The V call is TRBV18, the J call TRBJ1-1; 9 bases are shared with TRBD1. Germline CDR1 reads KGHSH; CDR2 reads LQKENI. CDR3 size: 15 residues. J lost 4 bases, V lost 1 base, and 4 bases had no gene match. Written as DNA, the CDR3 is TGTGCCAGCTCACCACTGGGACAGGGTGGCACTGAAGCTTTCTTT. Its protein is CASSPLGQGGTEAFF.

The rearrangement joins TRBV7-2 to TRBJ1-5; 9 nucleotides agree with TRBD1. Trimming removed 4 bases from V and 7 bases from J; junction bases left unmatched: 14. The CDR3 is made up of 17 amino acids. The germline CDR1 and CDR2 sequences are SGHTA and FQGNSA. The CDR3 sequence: CASSSVGGTGSSQPQHF. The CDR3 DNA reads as TGTGCCAGCAGCTCGGTGGGGGGGACAGGGAGTAGCCAGCCCCAGCATTTT.

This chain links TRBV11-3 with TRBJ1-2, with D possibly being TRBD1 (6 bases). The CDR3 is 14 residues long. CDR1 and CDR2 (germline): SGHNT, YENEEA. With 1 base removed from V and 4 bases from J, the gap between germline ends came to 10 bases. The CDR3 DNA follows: TGTGCCAGCAGCTTAGGCGACAGGCCCTATGGCTACACCTTC. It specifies CASSLGDRPYGYTF.

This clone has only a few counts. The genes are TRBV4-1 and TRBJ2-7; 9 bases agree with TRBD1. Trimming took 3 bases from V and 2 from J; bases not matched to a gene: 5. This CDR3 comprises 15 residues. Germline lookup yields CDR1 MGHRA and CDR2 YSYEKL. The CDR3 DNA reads TGCGCCAGCAGCCACATGGGACAGGGAACCTACGAGCAGTACTTC. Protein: CASSHMGQGTYEQYF.

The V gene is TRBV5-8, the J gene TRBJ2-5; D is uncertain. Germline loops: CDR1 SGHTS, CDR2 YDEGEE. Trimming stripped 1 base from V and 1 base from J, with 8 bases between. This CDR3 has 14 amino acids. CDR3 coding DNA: TGTGCCAGCAGCTTGAGGAGCCTCCAAGAGACCCAGTACTTC. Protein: CASSLRSLQETQYF.